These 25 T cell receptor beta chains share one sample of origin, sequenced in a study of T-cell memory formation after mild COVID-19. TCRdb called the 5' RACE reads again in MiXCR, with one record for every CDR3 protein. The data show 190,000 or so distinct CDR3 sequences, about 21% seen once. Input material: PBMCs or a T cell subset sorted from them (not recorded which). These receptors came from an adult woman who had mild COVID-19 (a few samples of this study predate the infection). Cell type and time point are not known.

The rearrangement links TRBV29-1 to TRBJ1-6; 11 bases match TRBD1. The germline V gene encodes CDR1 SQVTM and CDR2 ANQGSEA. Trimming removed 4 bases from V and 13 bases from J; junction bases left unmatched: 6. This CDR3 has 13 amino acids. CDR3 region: CSVVGGQGEPLHF. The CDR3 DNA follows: TGCAGCGTTGTAGGGGGACAGGGGGAGCCCCTCCACTTT.

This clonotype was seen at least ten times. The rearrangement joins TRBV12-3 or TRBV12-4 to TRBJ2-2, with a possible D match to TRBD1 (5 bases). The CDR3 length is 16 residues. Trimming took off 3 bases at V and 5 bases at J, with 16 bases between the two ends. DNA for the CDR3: TGTGCCAGCAGTTTTCCTCAGGGTGATCGAACCGGGGAGCTGTTTTTT. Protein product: CASSFPQGDRTGELFF.

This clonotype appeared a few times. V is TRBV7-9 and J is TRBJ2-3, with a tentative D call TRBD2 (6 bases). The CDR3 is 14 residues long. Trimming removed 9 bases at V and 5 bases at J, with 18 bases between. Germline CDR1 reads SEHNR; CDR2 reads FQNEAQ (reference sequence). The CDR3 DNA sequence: TGTGCCAGTATGGACTTTACGCGGGGAGATACGCAGTATTTT. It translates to CASMDFTRGDTQYF. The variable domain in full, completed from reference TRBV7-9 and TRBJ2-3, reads DTGVSQNPRHKITKRGQNVTFRCDPISEHNRLYWYRQTLGQGPEFLTYFQNEAQLEKSRLLSDRFSAERPKGSFSTLEIQRTEQGDSAMYLCASMDFTRGDTQYFGPGTRLTVL.

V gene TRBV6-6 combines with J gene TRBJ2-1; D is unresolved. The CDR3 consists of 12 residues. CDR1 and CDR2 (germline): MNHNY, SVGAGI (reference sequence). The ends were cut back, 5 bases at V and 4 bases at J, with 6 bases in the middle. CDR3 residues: CASSTAYNEQFF. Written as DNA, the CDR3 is TGTGCCAGCAGTACCGCGTACAATGAGCAGTTCTTC.

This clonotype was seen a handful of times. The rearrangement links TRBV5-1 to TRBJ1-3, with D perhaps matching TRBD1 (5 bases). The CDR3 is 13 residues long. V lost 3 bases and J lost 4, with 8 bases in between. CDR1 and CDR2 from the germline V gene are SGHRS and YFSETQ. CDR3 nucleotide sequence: TGCGCCAGCAGCTCGGGACGGGGAAACACCATATATTTT. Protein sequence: CASSSGRGNTIYF.

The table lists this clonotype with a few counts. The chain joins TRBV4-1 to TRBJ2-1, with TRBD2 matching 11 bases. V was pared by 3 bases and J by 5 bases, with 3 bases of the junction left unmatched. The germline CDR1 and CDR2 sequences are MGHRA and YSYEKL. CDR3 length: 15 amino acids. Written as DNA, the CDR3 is TGCGCCAGCAGCCACCCGGGACTAGCGGACAATGAGCAGTTCTTC. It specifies CASSHPGLADNEQFF.

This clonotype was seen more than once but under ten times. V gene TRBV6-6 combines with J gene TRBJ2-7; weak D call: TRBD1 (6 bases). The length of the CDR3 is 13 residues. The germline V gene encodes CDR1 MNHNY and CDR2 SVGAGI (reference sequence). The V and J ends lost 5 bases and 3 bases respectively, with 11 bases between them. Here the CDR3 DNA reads TGTGCCAGCAGTCAGGGGCCAGACTACGAGCAGTACTTC. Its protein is CASSQGPDYEQYF.

The CDR3 region is CASSQDRDSAYEQYF. CDR3 sequence (DNA): TGTGCCAGCAGCCAAGATCGGGACAGCGCCTACGAGCAGTACTTC. This rearrangement joins TRBV3-1 to TRBJ2-7; 7 bases line up with TRBD1. CDR1 is LGHDT, CDR2 YNNKEL, per germline (reference sequence). The CDR3 runs to 15 residues. Losses at the gene ends were 0 bases for V and 2 bases for J; bases not matched to a gene: 4.

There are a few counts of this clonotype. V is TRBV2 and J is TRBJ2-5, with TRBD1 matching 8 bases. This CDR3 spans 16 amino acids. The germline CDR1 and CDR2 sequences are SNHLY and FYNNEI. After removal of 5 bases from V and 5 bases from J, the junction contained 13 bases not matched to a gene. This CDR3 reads CASSPRGTGPYETQYF. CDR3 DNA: TGTGCCAGCAGTCCCAGGGGGACAGGACCCTATGAGACCCAGTACTTC.

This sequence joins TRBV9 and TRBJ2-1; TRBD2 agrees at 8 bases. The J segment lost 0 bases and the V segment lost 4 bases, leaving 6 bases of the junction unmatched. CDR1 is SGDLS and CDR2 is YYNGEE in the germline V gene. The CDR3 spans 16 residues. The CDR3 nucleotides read TGTGCCAGCAGCCCCCCTAGCGGGTACTCCTACAATGAGCAGTTCTTC. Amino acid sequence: CASSPPSGYSYNEQFF.

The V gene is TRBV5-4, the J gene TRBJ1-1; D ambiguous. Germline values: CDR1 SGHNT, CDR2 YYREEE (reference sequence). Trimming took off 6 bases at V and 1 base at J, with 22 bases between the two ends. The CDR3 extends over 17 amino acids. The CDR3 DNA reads TGTGCCAGCACCGTCTTTGCCGGTCTCCAAGCGAACACTGAAGCTTTCTTT. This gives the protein CASTVFAGLQANTEAFF.

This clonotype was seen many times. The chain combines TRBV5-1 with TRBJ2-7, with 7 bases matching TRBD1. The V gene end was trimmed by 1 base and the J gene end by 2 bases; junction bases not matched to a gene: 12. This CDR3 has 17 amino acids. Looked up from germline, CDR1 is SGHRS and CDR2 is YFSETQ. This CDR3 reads CASSLSKTGETPYEQYF. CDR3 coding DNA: TGCGCCAGCAGCTTGTCGAAAACAGGGGAAACGCCCTACGAGCAGTACTTC.

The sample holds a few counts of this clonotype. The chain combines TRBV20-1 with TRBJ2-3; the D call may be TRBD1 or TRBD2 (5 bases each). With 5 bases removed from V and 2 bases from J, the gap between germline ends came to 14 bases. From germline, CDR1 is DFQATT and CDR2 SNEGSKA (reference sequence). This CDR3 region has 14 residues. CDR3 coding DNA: TGCAGTGCTCTGGGACCGGCGAACACAGATACGCAGTATTTT. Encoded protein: CSALGPANTDTQYF.

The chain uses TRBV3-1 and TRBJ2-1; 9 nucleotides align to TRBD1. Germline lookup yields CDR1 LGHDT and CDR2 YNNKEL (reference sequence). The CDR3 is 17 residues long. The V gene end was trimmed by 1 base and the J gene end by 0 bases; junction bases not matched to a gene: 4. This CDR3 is CASSQGGTGSSYNEQFF. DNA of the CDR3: TGTGCCAGCAGCCAAGGGGGGACAGGGAGCTCCTACAATGAGCAGTTCTTC.

The CDR3: CASSFLGQGPTNEKLFF. Written as DNA, the CDR3 is TGTGCCAGCAGTTTTCTGGGACAGGGGCCTACTAATGAAAAACTGTTTTTT. The chain employs TRBV27 and TRBJ1-4; 10 nucleotides line up with TRBD1. Germline lookup yields CDR1 MNHEY and CDR2 SMNVEV (reference sequence). The CDR3 has 17 amino acids. V lost 3 bases to trimming and J lost 2 bases; unmatched junction nucleotides: 6.

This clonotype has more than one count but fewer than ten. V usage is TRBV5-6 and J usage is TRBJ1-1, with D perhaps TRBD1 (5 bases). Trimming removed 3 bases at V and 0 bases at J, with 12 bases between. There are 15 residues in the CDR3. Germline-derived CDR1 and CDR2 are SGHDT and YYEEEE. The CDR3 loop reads CASSWGSRVNTEAFF. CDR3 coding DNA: TGTGCCAGCAGCTGGGGGTCCCGAGTGAACACTGAAGCTTTCTTT.

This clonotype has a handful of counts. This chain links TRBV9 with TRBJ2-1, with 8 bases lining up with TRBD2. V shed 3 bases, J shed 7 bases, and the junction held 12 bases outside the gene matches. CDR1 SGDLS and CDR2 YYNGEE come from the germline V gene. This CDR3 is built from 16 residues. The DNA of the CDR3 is TGTGCCAGCAGCGCAACGGGGGTAGCGGGGTGGAATGAGCAGTTCTTC. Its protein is CASSATGVAGWNEQFF.

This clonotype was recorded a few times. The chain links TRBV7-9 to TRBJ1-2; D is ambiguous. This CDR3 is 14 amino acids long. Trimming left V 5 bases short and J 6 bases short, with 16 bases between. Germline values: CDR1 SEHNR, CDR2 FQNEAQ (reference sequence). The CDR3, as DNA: TGTGCCAGCAGCCCCTCAGGTTCGCCGAATGGCTACACCTTC. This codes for CASSPSGSPNGYTF.

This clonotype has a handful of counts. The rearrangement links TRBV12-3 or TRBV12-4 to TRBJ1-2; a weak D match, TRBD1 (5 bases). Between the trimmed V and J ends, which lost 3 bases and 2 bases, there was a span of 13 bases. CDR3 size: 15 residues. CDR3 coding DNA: TGTGCCAGCAGTTTGGCGGAAGGGGCCAACTATGGCTACACCTTC. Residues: CASSLAEGANYGYTF.

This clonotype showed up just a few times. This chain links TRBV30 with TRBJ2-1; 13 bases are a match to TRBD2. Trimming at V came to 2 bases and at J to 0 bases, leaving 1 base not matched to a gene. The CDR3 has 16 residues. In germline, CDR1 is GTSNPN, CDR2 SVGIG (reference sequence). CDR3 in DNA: TGTGCCTGGAGTACTAGCGGGGGGGACTCCTACAATGAGCAGTTCTTC. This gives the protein CAWSTSGGDSYNEQFF.

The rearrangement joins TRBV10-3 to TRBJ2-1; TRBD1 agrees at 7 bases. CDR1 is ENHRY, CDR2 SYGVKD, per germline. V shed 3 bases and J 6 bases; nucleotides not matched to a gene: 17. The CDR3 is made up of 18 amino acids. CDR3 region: CAISDEQGLVRSANEQFF. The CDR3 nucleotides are TGTGCCATCAGTGATGAACAGGGGCTAGTACGGAGCGCCAATGAGCAGTTCTTC.

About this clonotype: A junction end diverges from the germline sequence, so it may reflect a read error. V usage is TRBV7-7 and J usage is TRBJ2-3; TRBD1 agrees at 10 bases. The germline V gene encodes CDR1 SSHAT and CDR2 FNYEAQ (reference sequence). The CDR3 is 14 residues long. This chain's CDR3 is CASSLTGGGDTQYF. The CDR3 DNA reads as TGTGCTAGCAGCTTGACAGGGGGCGGGGATACGCAGTATTTT.

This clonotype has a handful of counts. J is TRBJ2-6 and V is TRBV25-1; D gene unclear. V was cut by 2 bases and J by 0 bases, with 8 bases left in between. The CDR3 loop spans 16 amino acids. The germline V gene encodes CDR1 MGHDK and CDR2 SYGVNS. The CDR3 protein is CASSEPTDSGANVLTF. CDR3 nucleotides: TGTGCCAGCAGTGAACCTACAGACTCTGGGGCCAACGTCCTGACTTTC.

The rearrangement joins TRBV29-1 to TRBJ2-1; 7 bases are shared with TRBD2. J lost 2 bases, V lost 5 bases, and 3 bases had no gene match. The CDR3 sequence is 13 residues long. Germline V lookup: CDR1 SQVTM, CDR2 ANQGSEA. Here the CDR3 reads CSVRTSAYNEQFF. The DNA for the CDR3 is TGCAGCGTTAGGACTAGTGCCTACAATGAGCAGTTCTTC.

In nucleotides, the CDR3 is TGTGCCACCAGTGAGGGCCCCGAGCAGTACTTC. The encoded protein is CATSEGPEQYF. The rearrangement links TRBV24-1 to TRBJ2-7; no clear D. The ends were cut back, 4 bases at V and 6 bases at J, with 6 bases in the middle. CDR1 is KGHDR, CDR2 SFDVKD, per germline. The CDR3 is made up of 11 amino acids.